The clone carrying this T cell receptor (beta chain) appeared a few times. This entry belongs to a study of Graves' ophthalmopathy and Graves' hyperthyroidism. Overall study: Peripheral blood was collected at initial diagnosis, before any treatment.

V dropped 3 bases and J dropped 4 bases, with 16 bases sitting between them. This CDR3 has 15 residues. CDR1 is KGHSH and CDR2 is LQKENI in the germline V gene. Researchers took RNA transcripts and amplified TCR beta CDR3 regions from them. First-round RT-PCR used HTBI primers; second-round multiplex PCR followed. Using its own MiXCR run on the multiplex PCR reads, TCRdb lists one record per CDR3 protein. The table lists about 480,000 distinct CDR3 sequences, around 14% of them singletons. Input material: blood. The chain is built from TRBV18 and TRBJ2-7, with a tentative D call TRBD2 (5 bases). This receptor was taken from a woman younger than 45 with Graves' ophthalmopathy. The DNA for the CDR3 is TGTGCCAGCTCACCGTTGCCCAGAGCGGAGTACGAGCAGTACTTC. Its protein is CASSPLPRAEYEQYF.